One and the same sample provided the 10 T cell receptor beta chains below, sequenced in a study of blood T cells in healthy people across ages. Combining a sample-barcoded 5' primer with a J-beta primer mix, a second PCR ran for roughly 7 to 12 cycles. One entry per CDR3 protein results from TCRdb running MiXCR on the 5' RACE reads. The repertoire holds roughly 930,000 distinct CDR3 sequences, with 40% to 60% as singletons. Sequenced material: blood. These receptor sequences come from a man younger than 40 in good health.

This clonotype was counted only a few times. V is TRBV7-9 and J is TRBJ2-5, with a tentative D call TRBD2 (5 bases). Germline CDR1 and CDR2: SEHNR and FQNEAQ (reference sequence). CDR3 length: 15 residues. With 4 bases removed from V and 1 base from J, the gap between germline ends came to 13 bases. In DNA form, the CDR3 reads TGTGCCAGCAGCTGGGGAGACACCCTCCAAGAGACCCAGTACTTC. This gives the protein CASSWGDTLQETQYF.

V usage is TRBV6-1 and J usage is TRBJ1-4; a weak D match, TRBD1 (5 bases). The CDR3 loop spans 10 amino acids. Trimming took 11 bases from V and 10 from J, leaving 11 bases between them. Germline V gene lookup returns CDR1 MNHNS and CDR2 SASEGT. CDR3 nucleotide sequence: TGTGCCGGAGGGACTGTAAAACTGTTTTTT. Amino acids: CAGGTVKLFF.

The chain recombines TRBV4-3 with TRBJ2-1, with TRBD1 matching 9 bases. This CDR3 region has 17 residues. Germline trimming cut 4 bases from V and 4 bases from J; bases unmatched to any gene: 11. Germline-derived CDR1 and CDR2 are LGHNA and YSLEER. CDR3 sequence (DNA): TGCGCCAGCAGCCGTAGGCCGGACAGGGGAACTTACAATGAGCAGTTCTTC. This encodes CASSRRPDRGTYNEQFF.

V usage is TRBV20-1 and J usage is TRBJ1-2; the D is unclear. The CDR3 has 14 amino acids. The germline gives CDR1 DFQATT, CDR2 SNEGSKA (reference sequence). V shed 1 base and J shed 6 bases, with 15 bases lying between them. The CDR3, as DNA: TGCAGTGCTAGAGTAAGCTTTCGGTTGGATGGCTACACCTTC. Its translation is CSARVSFRLDGYTF.

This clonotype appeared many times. Written as DNA, the CDR3 is TGCAGTGCTATCCGGACTAAAGAGACCCAGTACTTC. This gives the protein CSAIRTKETQYF. V usage is TRBV20-1 and J usage is TRBJ2-5; possibly TRBD2 for D (6 bases). The CDR3 loop spans 12 amino acids. CDR1 is DFQATT, CDR2 SNEGSKA, per germline (reference sequence). V was cut by 4 bases and J by 3 bases, with 9 bases left in between.

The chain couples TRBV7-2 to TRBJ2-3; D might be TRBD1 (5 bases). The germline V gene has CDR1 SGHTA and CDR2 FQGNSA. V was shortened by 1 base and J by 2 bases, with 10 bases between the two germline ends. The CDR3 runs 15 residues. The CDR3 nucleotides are TGTGCCAGCAGCTTAGAGGGGTTTCACACAGATACGCAGTATTTT. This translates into CASSLEGFHTDTQYF.

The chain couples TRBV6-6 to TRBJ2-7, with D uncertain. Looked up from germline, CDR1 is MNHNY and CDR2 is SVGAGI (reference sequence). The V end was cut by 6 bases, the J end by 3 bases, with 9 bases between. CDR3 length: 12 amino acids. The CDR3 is CASSHIIYEQYF. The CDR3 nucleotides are TGTGCCAGCAGCCACATAATCTACGAGCAGTACTTC.

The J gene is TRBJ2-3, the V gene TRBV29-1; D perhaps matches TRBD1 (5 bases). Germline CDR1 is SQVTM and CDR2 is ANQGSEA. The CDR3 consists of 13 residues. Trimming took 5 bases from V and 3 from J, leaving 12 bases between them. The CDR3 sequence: CSVQDTLTDTQYF. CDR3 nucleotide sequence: TGCAGCGTTCAGGACACTTTGACAGATACGCAGTATTTT.

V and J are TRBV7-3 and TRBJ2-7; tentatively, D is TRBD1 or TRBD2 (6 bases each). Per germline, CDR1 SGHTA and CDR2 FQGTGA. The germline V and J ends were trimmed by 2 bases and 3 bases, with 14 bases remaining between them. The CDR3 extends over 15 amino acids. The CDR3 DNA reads TGTGCCAGCAGCTTATCCGGGGGCTGGGGCTACGAGCAGTACTTC. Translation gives CASSLSGGWGYEQYF.

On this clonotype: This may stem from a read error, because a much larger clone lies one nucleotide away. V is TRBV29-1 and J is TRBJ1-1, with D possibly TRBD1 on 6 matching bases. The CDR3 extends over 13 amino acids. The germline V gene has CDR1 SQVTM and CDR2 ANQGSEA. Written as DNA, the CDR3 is TGCAGCGTTGAACGACAGGTGAACATTGAAGCTTTCTTT. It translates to CSVERQVNIEAFF.